One sample yielded the 21 T cell receptor beta chains listed below, sequenced in a study of OX40 agonist ivuxolimab in advanced cancers. Generated by immunoSEQ multiplex PCR, the TCRdb table keeps only in-frame clones and is missing some. The table has 65,000 to 90,000 clones, 88% seen once; the top ten hold approximately 0.8%. This specimen consisted of CD4+ or CD8+ T cells sorted from blood, obtained in a trial of the OX40 agonist ivuxolimab. Source of these receptors: an adult with an advanced solid tumor such as melanoma, head and neck, liver or kidney cancer.

V and J are TRBV30 and TRBJ1-4; 9 bases line up with TRBD1. Looked up from germline, CDR1 is GTSNPN and CDR2 is SVGIG (reference sequence). J lost 3 bases, V lost 1 base, and 9 bases had no gene match. The CDR3 contains 17 residues. The CDR3 spells CAWSDTGGARSNEKLFF. DNA for the CDR3: TGTGCCTGGAGTGACACAGGGGGCGCGAGGTCTAATGAAAAACTGTTTTTT. Based on the CDR3 plus reference TRBV30 and TRBJ1-4, the full variable domain is SQTIHQWPATLVQPVGSPLSLECTVEGTSNPNLYWYRQAAGRGLQLLFYSVGIGQISSEVPQNLSASRPQDRQFILSSKKLLLSDSGFYLCAWSDTGGARSNEKLFFGSGTQLSVL.

About this clone itself: Other DNA sequences within the sample encode an identical CDR3. CDR3 in DNA: TGTGCCAGCAGCGACCCAAAACTAGCGGGGGGCCGTCGCACCGGGGAGCTGTTTTTT. It is translated as CASSDPKLAGGRRTGELFF. The rearrangement joins TRBV27 to TRBJ2-2; TRBD2 agrees at 12 bases. The CDR3 length is 19 residues. V lost 6 bases to trimming and J lost 4 bases; unmatched junction nucleotides: 15. Germline CDR1 MNHEY, CDR2 SMNVEV (reference sequence).

DNA of the CDR3: TGCAGTGCTAGAGCAGGGAACGAGCAGTACTTC. Its translation is CSARAGNEQYF. The chain recombines TRBV20-1 with TRBJ2-7; D is perhaps TRBD1 (5 bases). The V gene lost 1 base and the J gene lost 5 bases, with 6 bases spanning the gap. The V gene's germline CDR1 is DFQATT and CDR2 SNEGSKA (reference sequence). The CDR3 is made up of 11 amino acids.

The rearrangement uses TRBV6-6 and TRBJ2-7; 7 positions agree with TRBD1. Germline V lookup: CDR1 MNHNY, CDR2 SVGAGI (reference sequence). J lost 4 bases, V lost 7 bases, and 10 bases had no gene match. The CDR3 loop spans 14 amino acids. CDR3 bases: TGTGCCAGCACGCGTAGGGGGCGAGGATACGAGCAGTACTTC. This sequence encodes CASTRRGRGYEQYF.

Here the CDR3 DNA reads TGTGCCAGCCACATTGGGGTGACCCAGTACTTC. This encodes CASHIGVTQYF. The chain uses TRBV6-5 and TRBJ2-5; no reliable D call. With 8 bases removed from V and 7 bases from J, the gap between germline ends came to 11 bases. CDR3 length equals 11 residues. Germline CDR1 MNHEY, CDR2 SVGAGI.

The chain links TRBV28 to TRBJ2-5, with 12 bases identical to TRBD2. The junction had 11 bases not matched to a gene; V was cut back by 6 bases and J by 0 bases. The germline V gene encodes CDR1 MDHEN and CDR2 SYDVKM. The CDR3 is made up of 18 amino acids. CDR3 coding DNA: TGTGCCAGCAGCGGACGACTAGCGGGAGAACCGTACCAAGAGACCCAGTACTTC. As protein: CASSGRLAGEPYQETQYF.

The CDR3 nucleotides are TGTGCCAGCAGCCCGGGACAACAAGATCTCAATCAGCCCCAGCATTTT. Translated: CASSPGQQDLNQPQHF. This chain connects TRBV4-2 to TRBJ1-5; perhaps TRBD1 as D (6 bases). The CDR3 contains 16 residues. V lost 4 bases, J lost 3 bases, and 16 bases lay in between. Looked up from germline, CDR1 is LGHNA and CDR2 is YNFKEQ.

The V call is TRBV7-8, the J call TRBJ2-1, with 8 positions matching TRBD2. CDR3 length: 16 amino acids. Germline values: CDR1 SGHVS, CDR2 FQNEAQ. The V segment lost 1 base and the J segment 3 bases; nucleotides outside the gene matches: 5. The CDR3 region is CASSLESGLGYNEQFF. CDR3 sequence (DNA): TGTGCCAGCAGCTTAGAGTCGGGACTAGGCTACAATGAGCAGTTCTTC.

This chain joins TRBV7-3 and TRBJ1-2, with D unresolved. The length of the CDR3 is 14 residues. Per the germline V gene, CDR1 is SGHTA and CDR2 is FQGTGA. Trimming stripped 1 base from V and 8 bases from J, with 14 bases between. CDR3 nucleotides: TGTGCCAGCAGCTTAATAGGAGGGAGTGGGGGCTACACCTTC. Amino acid sequence: CASSLIGGSGGYTF.

This chain connects TRBV19 to TRBJ2-2; D is perhaps TRBD2 (6 bases). Germline V gene data show CDR1 as LNHDA and CDR2 as SQIVND (reference sequence). The CDR3 is 15 amino acids. V lost 5 bases to trimming and J lost 3 bases, with 13 bases between them. Here the CDR3 DNA reads TGTGCCAGTAGTGCCCGGGACTCCTACACCGGGGAGCTGTTTTTT. As protein: CASSARDSYTGELFF.

This clone was observed once. V usage is TRBV7-2 and J usage is TRBJ2-2; D gene unclear. CDR1 is SGHTA and CDR2 is FQGNSA in the germline V gene. Trimming cost V 4 bases and J 2 bases, with 8 bases left between them. This CDR3 is built from 14 residues. CDR3: CASSYTSNTGELFF. The CDR3 coding sequence is TGTGCCAGCAGCTATACCAGTAACACCGGGGAGCTGTTTTTT.

V is TRBV5-1 and J is TRBJ1-1; a possible D gene is TRBD1 (6 bases). The CDR3 is made up of 16 amino acids. Germline assignment: CDR1 SGHRS and CDR2 YFSETQ. Trimming left V 1 base short and J 0 bases short, with 13 bases between. CDR3 residues: CASSLWSTGMNTEAFF. CDR3 sequence (DNA): TGCGCCAGCAGCTTGTGGTCCACAGGGATGAACACTGAAGCTTTCTTT.

This sequence joins TRBV5-1 and TRBJ2-2, with 8 nucleotides matching TRBD2. CDR1 and CDR2 (germline): SGHRS, YFSETQ. V dropped 0 bases and J dropped 2; count of bases not matched to a gene: 3. This CDR3 has 16 residues. The CDR3 nucleotides are TGCGCCAGCAGCTTGGGAGCGGGAGTTAACACCGGGGAGCTGTTTTTT. Residues: CASSLGAGVNTGELFF.

The chain recombines TRBV30 with TRBJ2-1; TRBD2 might be the D (5 bases). Germline assignment: CDR1 GTSNPN and CDR2 SVGIG (reference sequence). V was pared by 3 bases and J by 5 bases, with 11 bases between. The CDR3 extends over 13 amino acids. CDR3 sequence (DNA): TGTGCCTGGAGCCCCGGACTCCACAATGAGCAGTTCTTC. Its translation: CAWSPGLHNEQFF.

The chain employs TRBV4-3 and TRBJ2-3; unclear D gene. In germline, CDR1 is LGHNA, CDR2 YSLEER. The CDR3 extends over 13 amino acids. The germline V and J ends were trimmed by 3 bases and 2 bases, with 6 bases remaining between them. DNA for the CDR3: TGCGCCAGCAGCCATCGGGTCACAGATACGCAGTATTTT. Its translation is CASSHRVTDTQYF.

The rearrangement links TRBV12-5 to TRBJ2-1; D may be TRBD2 (6 bases). The CDR3 is made up of 13 amino acids. The germline V gene has CDR1 LGHNT and CDR2 FRNRAP. V was pared by 6 bases and J by 7 bases, with 13 bases between. CDR3 DNA: TGTGCTAGTGGGGGACCTGGGAGGAATGAGCAGTTCTTC. Protein: CASGGPGRNEQFF.

The V and J genes are TRBV7-8 and TRBJ1-2; D is ambiguous. From germline, CDR1 is SGHVS and CDR2 FQNEAQ. This CDR3 spans 12 amino acids. The V end was cut by 2 bases, the J end by 5 bases, with 6 bases between. CDR3 sequence reads: CASSLRNYGYTF. CDR3 in DNA: TGTGCCAGCAGCTTAAGAAATTATGGCTACACCTTC. Together with reference TRBV7-8 and TRBJ1-2, the CDR3 gives the full variable domain: GAGVSQSPRYKVAKRGQDVALRCDPISGHVSLFWYQQALGQGPEFLTYFQNEAQLDKSGLPSDRFFAERPEGSVSTLKIQRTQQEDSAVYLCASSLRNYGYTFGSGTRLTVV.

V and J are TRBV12-5 and TRBJ2-1; D may be TRBD2 (6 bases). This CDR3 is 14 amino acids long. Trimming pared 1 base from V and 7 bases from J, leaving 11 bases between. Germline-derived CDR1 and CDR2 are LGHNT and FRNRAP. CDR3 DNA sequence: TGTGCTAGTGGTTTGGGATATGGGGGGAATGAGCAGTTCTTC. It encodes CASGLGYGGNEQFF.

This chain links TRBV5-4 with TRBJ2-1; 8 bases agree with TRBD2. J gave up 0 bases and V 2 bases, and 1 base lay outside the gene matches. This CDR3 is 15 amino acids long. Germline CDR1 and CDR2: SGHNT and YYREEE (reference sequence). CDR3 sequence: CASSFGGVSYNEQFF. CDR3 in DNA: TGTGCCAGCAGCTTCGGGGGGGTCTCCTACAATGAGCAGTTCTTC. Using reference TRBV5-4 and TRBJ2-1 for the parts outside the CDR3, the full variable domain is ETGVTQSPTHLIKTRGQQVTLRCSSQSGHNTVSWYQQALGQGPQFIFQYYREEENGRGNFPPRFSGLQFPNYSSELNVNALELDDSALYLCASSFGGVSYNEQFFGPGTRLTVL.

The rearrangement links TRBV7-9 to TRBJ1-5; D remains ambiguous. V was trimmed by 1 base and J by 2 bases, leaving 3 bases between them. The germline V gene has CDR1 SEHNR and CDR2 FQNEAQ (reference sequence). CDR3 length equals 13 residues. As DNA, the CDR3 is TGTGCCAGCAGCTTAGACGGCAATCAGCCCCAGCATTTT. This codes for CASSLDGNQPQHF.

The chain recombines TRBV9 with TRBJ2-5, with TRBD1 as a possible D gene (6 bases). Germline V CDR1 and CDR2: SGDLS, YYNGEE. V dropped 3 bases and J dropped 4 bases, with 13 bases sitting between them. This CDR3 is 14 amino acids long. CDR3 nucleotides: TGTGCCAGCAGCGAGAGGGGGATCGGAGAGACCCAGTACTTC. As protein: CASSERGIGETQYF.